The clone carrying this TCR beta chain was seen at least ten times. As yet, its antigen is unknown. This beta chain appears as a stray read in a library generated for alpha chains; its size is not informative. Noted time point: sample taken at primary tumor resection. These data come from a study of spatial heterogeneity in lung cancer. Across the whole study: Strong correlation linked TCR transcript counts in tumor regions to a T cell module score derived from matched bulk RNA-seq. Whole-study findings and limits: Tumor mutation count correlated with how many alpha and beta TCRs expanded intratumorally.

Each CDR3 protein is one row after TCRdb ran MiXCR on the 5' RACE reads. The data show 16,000 or so distinct CDR3 sequences, with about 6.1% seen just once and 10% to 13% held by the top ten. The receptor's source is a female donor with early-stage non-small cell lung cancer. This specimen was lung tumor tissue, taken at surgery.

CDR3 region: CASRGQGDPYEQYF. The CDR3 region has the DNA TGTGCCAGCAGAGGACAGGGTGACCCCTACGAGCAGTACTTC. The rearrangement uses TRBV28 and TRBJ2-7, with 8 bases that match TRBD1. Germline CDR1 and CDR2: MDHEN and SYDVKM. Losses at the gene ends were 6 bases for V and 2 bases for J; bases not matched to a gene: 6. The CDR3 length is 14 residues.